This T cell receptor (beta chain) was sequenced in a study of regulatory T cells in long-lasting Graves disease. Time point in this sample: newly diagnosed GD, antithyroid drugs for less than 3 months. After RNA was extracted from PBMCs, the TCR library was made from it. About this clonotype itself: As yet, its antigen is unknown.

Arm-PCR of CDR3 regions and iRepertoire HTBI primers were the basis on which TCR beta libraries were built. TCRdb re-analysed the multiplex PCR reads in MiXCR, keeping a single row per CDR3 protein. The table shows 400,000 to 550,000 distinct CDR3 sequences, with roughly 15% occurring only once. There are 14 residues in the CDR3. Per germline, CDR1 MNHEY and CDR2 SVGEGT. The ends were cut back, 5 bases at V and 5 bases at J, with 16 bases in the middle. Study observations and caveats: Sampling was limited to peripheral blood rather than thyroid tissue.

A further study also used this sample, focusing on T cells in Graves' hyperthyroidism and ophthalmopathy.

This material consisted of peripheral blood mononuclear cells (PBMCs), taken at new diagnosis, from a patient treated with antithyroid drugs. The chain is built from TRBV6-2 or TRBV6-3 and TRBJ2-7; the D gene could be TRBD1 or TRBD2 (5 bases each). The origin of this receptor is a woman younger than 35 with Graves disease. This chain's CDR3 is CASSNTGPRDEQYF. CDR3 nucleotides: TGTGCCAGCAGTAATACGGGGCCCCGGGACGAGCAGTACTTC.